This TCR beta chain was sequenced for a study of T cells expressing NK-cell markers. Study results and limitations: The dominant NKG2C+ clonotypes represented about 1.0-8% of CD8+ T cells in over 5 donors. Whether the expanded NKG2C+ T cell clones recognized HCMV remained unclear. Topping the CD3+CD56-NKG2C+ fraction as well were these clonotypes, in a few donors.

Germline V gives CDR1 SGHRS, CDR2 YFSETQ. The CDR3 extends over 14 amino acids. A word on this clonotype: Its antigen is currently unknown.

The authors made TCR beta cDNA libraries by 5'RACE template switching. This switching added a universal primer site and UMIs. TCRdb processed the 5' RACE reads again and assigns one entry to each CDR3 protein, with no DNA. The sample table includes 550,000 or so distinct CDR3 sequences. The chain is built from TRBV5-1 and TRBJ2-2; TCRdb gives TRBD2 as the D gene, but with no DNA this cannot be confirmed. The TCR was taken from a man between 18 and 35 years old in good health. Sequences were obtained from blood T cells: a sorted CD56 or NKG2C T cell subset, CD4+ or CD8+ T cells, or bulk PBMC T cells (not recorded which). CDR3 region: CASTSGTSSGELFF.